These T cell receptor beta chains were read from a single sample in a study of blood T cell repertoires in COVID-19. TCRdb's copy holds only in-frame clones and misses some; the assay was immunoSEQ multiplex PCR. The sample holds 55,000 to 90,000 clones; around 85% are singletons and the top ten take about a third. Sequenced: peripheral blood. The receptors shown here come from a woman older than 75 with active or convalescent COVID-19. The CDR3 runs from the conserved cysteine through the conserved F or W. Each record gives: J gene, V gene, D gene, clone size, CDR3 length, CDR3 protein. The D gene is left open where the match is weak. Some rows mark clone size as missing; the rest say once, few, many or name a class of expanded clone.

>TRBJ2-6|TRBV6-4|NA|few|17
CASSDSDSHSGANVLTF
>TRBJ2-1|TRBV20-1|TRBD2|NA|15
CSASSGGRNYNEQFF
>TRBJ1-6|TRBV30|TRBD1|NA|14
CAWETGTGNSPLHF
>TRBJ2-3|TRBV19|TRBD1|NA|16
CASSRGGRQGTYTQYF
>TRBJ2-3|TRBV12-3/TRBV12-4|NA|NA|11
CASSLADTQYF
>TRBJ2-1|TRBV5-4|TRBD1|once|15
CASSDRQGVYNEQFF
>TRBJ1-4|TRBV7-2|NA|NA|15
CASSLAGVGSEKLFF
>TRBJ1-4|TRBV12-3/TRBV12-4|TRBD1|NA|13
CASSGQGYEKLFF
>TRBJ1-5|TRBV7-2|NA|NA|15
CASSPVGRSNQPQHF
>TRBJ1-5|TRBV28|NA|NA|14
CASTRGGGKQPQHF
>TRBJ2-7|TRBV28|NA|NA|16
CASSLRNLGRYYEQYF
>TRBJ1-5|TRBV6-6|NA|NA|16
CASRTTGRNSNQPQHF
>TRBJ1-5|TRBV30|TRBD1|once|17
CAWGWQGQGLGNQPQHF
>TRBJ2-2|TRBV5-6|NA|NA|15
CASSPRGGGTGELFF
>TRBJ1-4|TRBV30|NA|NA|11
CAWSLNEKLFF
>TRBJ1-5|TRBV2|NA|NA|8
CARKSRYF
>TRBJ2-7|TRBV28|TRBD1|NA|15
CASSETGERVYEQYF
>TRBJ2-1|TRBV10-3|TRBD2|once|18
CAISAKRGGGASYNEQFF
>TRBJ2-5|TRBV7-2|TRBD2|NA|16
CASSLGGGLDQETQYF
>TRBJ2-2|TRBV27|NA|NA|11
CASKRAGELFF
>TRBJ2-7|TRBV10-2|NA|NA|13
CASCQGFHYEQYF
>TRBJ1-1|TRBV18|NA|NA|14
CASSPSMDRGEAFF
>TRBJ2-2|TRBV5-1|TRBD2|NA|14
CASSTGLASGELFF
>TRBJ1-1|TRBV6-5|NA|NA|14
CASSKPGWNTEAFF
>TRBJ1-1|TRBV19|NA|NA|15
CASSISWTVETEAFF
>TRBJ2-1|TRBV24-1|NA|NA|14
CATSDPAQGAEQFF
>TRBJ2-7|TRBV7-6|NA|NA|11
CASSLLFEQYF
>TRBJ1-1|TRBV28|TRBD1|few|14
CASSLGQPYTEAFF